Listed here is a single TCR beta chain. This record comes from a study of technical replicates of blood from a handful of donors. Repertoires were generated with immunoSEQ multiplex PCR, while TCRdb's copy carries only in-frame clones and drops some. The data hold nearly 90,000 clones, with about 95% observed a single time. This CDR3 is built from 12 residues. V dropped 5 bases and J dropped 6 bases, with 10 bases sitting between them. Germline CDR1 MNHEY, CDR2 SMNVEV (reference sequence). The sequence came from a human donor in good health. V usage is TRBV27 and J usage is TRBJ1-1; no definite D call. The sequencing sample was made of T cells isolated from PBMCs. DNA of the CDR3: TGTGCCAGCAGTCCAGGACTCTCTGAAGCTTTCTTT. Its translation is CASSPGLSEAFF.